This TCR beta chain was retrieved from a study of regulatory T cells in long-lasting Graves disease. Time point here: persistent/refractory GD, antithyroid drugs over 5 years with positive TRAb. PBMC RNA served as the TCR library source. Libraries of TCR beta came from iRepertoire HTBI primers plus Arm-PCR of CDR3 regions. Via MiXCR, TCRdb re-called the multiplex PCR reads, giving one row per CDR3 protein. Counted here are 400,000 to 500,000 distinct CDR3 sequences, around a fifth occurring once; the ten biggest clones make up around 14%. This clonotype was recorded at least ten times. Its antigen is as yet unknown. CDR3 length: 15 residues. J lost 2 bases, V lost 2 bases, and 4 bases had no gene match. CDR1 is SGHTA, CDR2 FQGNSA, per germline. Study-level findings and limits: Persistent Graves' cases showed lower TCR diversity than newly diagnosed cases. Newly diagnosed disease favored TRBV20-1 and TRBJ2-1 over persistent disease. Because few samples were included, accuracy may have been lower.

The gene calls are TRBV7-2 and TRBJ2-7; the match to TRBD2 covers 9 bases. The TCR comes from a female donor with Graves disease. Sequencing was performed on peripheral blood mononuclear cells (PBMCs), taken when the disease was refractory, from a patient treated with antithyroid drugs. The CDR3 here is CASSLIAGDPYEQYF. The CDR3 bases are TGTGCCAGCAGCTTAATAGCGGGAGATCCCTACGAGCAGTACTTC.